The text below deals with one T cell receptor beta chain. The target antigen is unknown. The run of the v3.0 immunoSEQ assay was at survey level. Per sample, sequencing targeted roughly 35,000-50,000 T-cell genomes. Sequenced by immunoSEQ multiplex PCR; TCRdb stores in-frame clones only, minus some. The table shows fewer than 30,000 clones, with approximately 81% occurring only once. The source of the sample is a study of long-term antiretroviral therapy in people with HIV. Points from the study as a whole: Regardless of time point, clones expanded before ART dominated the repertoire. HIV repertoires covered narrower CDR3 length ranges than controls did.

CDR3 length: 15 residues. Germline V lookup: CDR1 LNHDA, CDR2 SQIVND (reference sequence). V was clipped by 7 bases and J by 3 bases; unmatched bases: 8. The genes are TRBV19 and TRBJ1-3, with 8 bases that match TRBD1. This sequence originates from a middle-aged man with HIV. The input for sequencing was unsorted PBMCs, taken 3 years after starting antiretroviral therapy. CDR3 sequence: CASTTSTGVGNTIYF. Here the CDR3 DNA reads TGTGCCAGTACCACCTCGACAGGGGTTGGAAACACCATATATTTT.